The rows below give T cell receptor beta chains drawn from one sample of a study of blood T cell repertoires in COVID-19. Profiled with immunoSEQ multiplex PCR; TCRdb holds only in-frame clones, not every one. The table lists 85,000 to 100,000 clones, about nine tenths of them singletons. Sequenced material: peripheral blood. These receptors all come from a man in his sixties with acute or convalescent COVID-19. Both conserved end residues are part of each CDR3. The order of the fields is D gene, clone size, V gene, J gene, CDR3 DNA, CDR3 protein. The D gene is left open where the match is weak. Clone sizes are given selectively: once, few, many, or a class where the clone is expanded.

>TRBD1|NA|TRBV12-3/TRBV12-4|TRBJ1-6
TGTGCCAGCAGCCCAATACGGACAGGCCCCCTCCACTTT
CASSPIRTGPLHF
>NA|once|TRBV7-9|TRBJ1-1
TGTGCCAGCAGCTTAGCTTCAGGGCTGAACACTGAAGCTTTCTTT
CASSLASGLNTEAFF
>TRBD1|NA|TRBV7-8|TRBJ1-2
TGTGCCAGCAGCCCCGGACAGGGAGACTATGGCTACACCTTC
CASSPGQGDYGYTF
>NA|NA|TRBV5-1|TRBJ2-2
TGCGCCAGCAGCTTGGACAGGCGCGCCGGGGAGCTGTTTTTT
CASSLDRRAGELFF
>NA|NA|TRBV6-1|TRBJ1-2
TGTGCCAGCAGTGAACGGGGGGATTACTATGGCTACACCTTC
CASSERGDYYGYTF
>NA|once|TRBV19|TRBJ1-1
TGTGCCAGTAGTAAACAGAGAAACACTGAAGCTTTCTTT
CASSKQRNTEAFF
>NA|once|TRBV30|TRBJ2-2
TGTGCCTGGAGTAAGGGGGTCGACTTGACCGGGGAGCTGTTTTTT
CAWSKGVDLTGELFF
>TRBD2|NA|TRBV7-2|TRBJ2-5
TGTGCCAGCAGCCCCCCGGGACTACCAAGGTTGACCCAGTACTTC
CASSPPGLPRLTQYF
>NA|NA|TRBV11-2|TRBJ1-2
TGTGCCAGCAGCAGAGCAGAGGGCCAGAACCGTGGCTACACCTTC
CASSRAEGQNRGYTF
>TRBD1|NA|TRBV29-1|TRBJ1-2
TGCAGCCCGTTAAGTCTTGGAACCGGGACAGGGGGTAACTATGGCTACACCTTC
CSPLSLGTGTGGNYGYTF
>TRBD1|NA|TRBV7-2|TRBJ1-4
TGTGCCAGCAGCAAACAGGGGCTTTTTAATGAAAAACTGTTTTTT
CASSKQGLFNEKLFF
>TRBD2|NA|TRBV5-1|TRBJ2-5
TGCGCCAGCAGCCTCTCAGGGACTAGCGGGCCACAAGAGACCCAGTACTTC
CASSLSGTSGPQETQYF
>TRBD2|NA|TRBV12-3/TRBV12-4|TRBJ2-3
TGTGCCAGCAGTAGCGGGGAAGCGGATACGCAGTATTTT
CASSSGEADTQYF
>NA|once|TRBV5-6|TRBJ2-2
TGTGCCAGCAGCTTCCGGACCGGGGAGCTGTTTTTT
CASSFRTGELFF
>NA|NA|TRBV7-2|TRBJ1-1
TGTGCCAGCAATTGGCAAATGAACACTGAAGCTTTCTTT
CASNWQMNTEAFF
>NA|few|TRBV7-2|TRBJ1-5
TGTGCCAGCAGCCTCGACGCCGCTCGGGGTCAGCCCCAGCATTTT
CASSLDAARGQPQHF
>TRBD1|NA|TRBV5-1|TRBJ1-1
TGCGCCAGCAACCCTACAGGGGACACTGAAGCTTTCTTT
CASNPTGDTEAFF
>NA|NA|TRBV6-6|TRBJ1-2
TGTGCCAGCAGTTACGAGGGAAACTATGGCTACACCTTC
CASSYEGNYGYTF
>NA|NA|TRBV6-5|TRBJ1-1
TGTGCCAGCAGTTACTCGAGCGCGAGGGTGAACACTGAAGCTTTCTTT
CASSYSSARVNTEAFF
>NA|NA|TRBV25-1|TRBJ2-1
TGTGCCAGCAGCAGGGGAATTGGTGAGCAGTTCTTC
CASSRGIGEQFF
>NA|NA|TRBV19|TRBJ1-2
TGTGCCAGTAGTATCGGAGGAGCCTATGGCTACACCTTC
CASSIGGAYGYTF
>NA|NA|TRBV6-2/TRBV6-3|TRBJ1-5
TGTGCCAGCAGTTCTGGACAGCTTCAGCCCCAGCATTTT
CASSSGQLQPQHF
>NA|NA|TRBV19|TRBJ1-3
TGTGCCAGTAGTCTTCAGACTTCTGTGGGAAACACCATATATTTT
CASSLQTSVGNTIYF
>NA|NA|TRBV7-9|TRBJ1-2
TGTGCCAGCAGCACCCGGACACTTGAAGGGAATGGCTACACCTTC
CASSTRTLEGNGYTF
>NA|once|TRBV3-1/TRBV3-2|TRBJ1-1
TGTGCCAGCAGCCAAAGCCAAATTGAAGCTTTCTTT
CASSQSQIEAFF
>TRBD1|NA|TRBV7-2|TRBJ2-4
TGTGCCAGCAGCTCAACAGGGGTACTAAACATTCAGTACTTC
CASSSTGVLNIQYF
>NA|NA|TRBV5-1|TRBJ2-1
TGCGCCAGCAGCTTCAGGCCCTACAATGAGCAGTTCTTC
CASSFRPYNEQFF
>TRBD1|NA|TRBV2|TRBJ1-1
TGTGCCAGCAGCTGGGGAGGGGACAGGGGGACTGAAGCTTTCTTT
CASSWGGDRGTEAFF
>NA|NA|TRBV25-1|TRBJ1-5
TGTGCCAGCAGTATGGGGGGGTCAGGGTCCCAGCATTTT
CASSMGGSGSQHF
>NA|NA|TRBV19|TRBJ1-3
TGTGCCAGTAGGATTACCTCGGTAAGGGGAACTGGAAACACCATATATTTT
CASRITSVRGTGNTIYF
>NA|NA|TRBV3-1/TRBV3-2|TRBJ2-1
TGTGCCAGCAGCCCCCTTCAGGAGGGCGGGGAGAATGAGCAGTTCTTC
CASSPLQEGGENEQFF
>NA|NA|TRBV3-1/TRBV3-2|TRBJ1-3
TGTGCCAGCAGGGCAACTCGGACATCGACTGGAAACACCATATATTTT
CASRATRTSTGNTIYF
>NA|once|TRBV29-1|TRBJ2-3
TGCAGCGCCCTAGCGACCCCCACAGATACGCAGTATTTT
CSALATPTDTQYF
>NA|once|TRBV3-1/TRBV3-2|TRBJ1-1
TGTGCCAGCAGCCAACGGAACCGGGACACCATGAACACTGAAGCTTTCTTT
CASSQRNRDTMNTEAFF
>NA|NA|TRBV14|TRBJ1-1
TGTGCCAGCAGCCGAGTGACCGGGACTAAGCTGAACACTGAAGCTTTCTTT
CASSRVTGTKLNTEAFF